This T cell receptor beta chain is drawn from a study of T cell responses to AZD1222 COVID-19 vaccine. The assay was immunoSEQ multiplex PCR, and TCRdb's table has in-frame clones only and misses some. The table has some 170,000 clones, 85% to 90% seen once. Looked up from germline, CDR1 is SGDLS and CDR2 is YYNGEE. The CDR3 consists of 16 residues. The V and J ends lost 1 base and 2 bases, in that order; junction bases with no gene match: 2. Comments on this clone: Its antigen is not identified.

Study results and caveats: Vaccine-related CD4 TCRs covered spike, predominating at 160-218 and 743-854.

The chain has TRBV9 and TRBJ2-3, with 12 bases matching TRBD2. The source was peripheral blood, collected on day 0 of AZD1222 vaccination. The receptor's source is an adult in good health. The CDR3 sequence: CASSVTSGRITDTQYF. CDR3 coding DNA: TGTGCCAGCAGCGTAACTAGCGGGAGGATCACAGATACGCAGTATTTT.